What follows are 7 T cell receptor beta chains derived from one specimen sequenced in a study of HIV-infected patients and healthy controls. The repertoire came from unfractionated whole blood and reflected all unsorted peripheral T cells. Alpha and beta constant-region primers primed reverse transcription of approximately 0.55 ug RNA. Separate chain-specific third strand synthesis with multiplexing indices produced the alpha and beta libraries. One entry per CDR3 protein results from TCRdb running MiXCR on the 5' RACE reads. The repertoire includes 7,500 or so distinct CDR3 sequences, 10% of them detected once, and less than 25% sits in the top ten. The sequencing here drew on blood, taken before antiretroviral therapy. All receptors come from an adult with HIV infection.

DNA for the CDR3: TGCAGTCTACCATCCGGGACTAGCGGGAACCTAGCCAAAAACATTCAGTACTTC. Translation gives CSLPSGTSGNLAKNIQYF. The V call is TRBV20-1, the J call TRBJ2-4, with 13 bases aligning to TRBD2. There are 18 residues in the CDR3. Losses at the gene ends were 8 bases for V and 0 bases for J; bases not matched to a gene: 13. Germline loops: CDR1 DFQATT, CDR2 SNEGSKA (reference sequence).

The table lists this clonotype with many counts. This sequence joins TRBV20-1 and TRBJ2-5; 8 bases are shared with TRBD1. The trim removed 0 bases at V and 2 bases at J, leaving 2 bases unmatched. Germline assignment: CDR1 DFQATT and CDR2 SNEGSKA (reference sequence). The CDR3 has 14 amino acids. The CDR3 here is CSAREGQAQETQYF. DNA for the CDR3: TGCAGTGCTAGAGAGGGACAGGCACAAGAGACCCAGTACTTC.

This clonotype appeared many times. V and J are TRBV9 and TRBJ2-5, with a possible D match to TRBD1 (5 bases). The V and J ends lost 0 bases and 6 bases respectively, with 9 bases between them. Looked up from germline, CDR1 is SGDLS and CDR2 is YYNGEE. CDR3 size: 13 residues. The CDR3 loop is CASSVADRQTQYF. CDR3 DNA: TGTGCCAGCAGCGTAGCTGACAGACAGACCCAGTACTTC.

The sample holds many counts of this clonotype. The genes are TRBV7-2 and TRBJ2-3, with 7 nucleotides matching TRBD2. V was pared by 2 bases and J by 3 bases, with 8 bases of the junction left unmatched. The CDR3 extends over 16 amino acids. Germline CDR1 reads SGHTA; CDR2 reads FQGNSA. Here the CDR3 reads CASSLRVEGGTDTQYF. The CDR3 bases are TGTGCCAGCAGCTTACGAGTAGAGGGAGGGACAGATACGCAGTATTTT.

This clonotype has a count of ten or more. The V and J genes are TRBV27 and TRBJ1-5; D call uncertain. The germline V gene encodes CDR1 MNHEY and CDR2 SMNVEV (reference sequence). With 3 bases removed from V and 4 bases from J, the gap between germline ends came to 4 bases. The CDR3 extends over 12 amino acids. The CDR3 nucleotides read TGTGCCAGCAGTTTCCAGAATCAGCCCCAGCATTTT. Translating gives CASSFQNQPQHF.

The V and J genes are TRBV28 and TRBJ1-5, with 7 bases fitting TRBD1. J gave up 0 bases and V 6 bases, and 5 bases lay outside the gene matches. The CDR3 runs 15 residues. Germline lookup yields CDR1 MDHEN and CDR2 SYDVKM. This CDR3 is CASSPQGYSNQPQHF. As DNA, the CDR3 is TGTGCCAGCAGCCCACAGGGGTATAGCAATCAGCCCCAGCATTTT.

This clonotype was detected ten times or more. The chain is built from TRBV12-3 or TRBV12-4 and TRBJ1-5, with D hard to call. V was shortened by 3 bases and J by 6 bases, with 3 bases between the two germline ends. This CDR3 comprises 11 residues. CDR3 bases: TGTGCCAGCAGTTTTGGTCAGCCCCAGCATTTT. Amino acids: CASSFGQPQHF.